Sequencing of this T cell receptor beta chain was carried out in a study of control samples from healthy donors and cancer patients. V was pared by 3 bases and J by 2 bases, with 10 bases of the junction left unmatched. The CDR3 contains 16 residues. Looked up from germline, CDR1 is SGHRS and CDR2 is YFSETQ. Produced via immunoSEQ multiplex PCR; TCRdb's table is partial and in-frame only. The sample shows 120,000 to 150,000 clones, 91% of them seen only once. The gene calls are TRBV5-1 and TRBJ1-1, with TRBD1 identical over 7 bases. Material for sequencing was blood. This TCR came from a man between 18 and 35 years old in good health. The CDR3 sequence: CASSWREQGSNTEAFF. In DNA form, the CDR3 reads TGCGCCAGCAGCTGGAGAGAACAGGGGAGTAACACTGAAGCTTTCTTT.